One and the same sample provided the 5 T cell receptor beta chains below, sequenced in a study of blood T cell repertoires in COVID-19. Measured with immunoSEQ multiplex PCR; TCRdb has only the in-frame clones, and not every one. The sample has around 400,000 clones, 89% seen once; the top ten hold roughly 1.2%. The specimen was peripheral blood. All receptors come from a man in his forties or fifties with acute or convalescent COVID-19.

This chain connects TRBV2 to TRBJ1-6; 7 positions agree with TRBD1. V dropped 4 bases and J dropped 11; count of bases not matched to a gene: 11. This CDR3 region has 15 residues. Per the germline V gene, CDR1 is SNHLY and CDR2 is FYNNEI. The CDR3 DNA reads TGTGCCAGCAGTGGACAGGGTACGTCTCGAGCACCCCTCCACTTT. Protein product: CASSGQGTSRAPLHF.

V usage is TRBV7-9 and J usage is TRBJ2-1, with 10 nucleotides matching TRBD2. V dropped 5 bases and J dropped 15; count of bases not matched to a gene: 13. The CDR3 has 14 residues. CDR1 is SEHNR and CDR2 is FQNEAQ in the germline V gene (reference sequence). The CDR3 reads CASSPTLAGLLGFF. The CDR3 bases are TGTGCCAGCAGCCCAACACTAGCGGGACTTCTGGGGTTCTTC.

The chain joins TRBV5-1 to TRBJ1-2; a possible D gene is TRBD1 (5 bases). The V end lost 5 bases, the J end lost 10 bases, and 21 bases lay between the germline ends. The length of the CDR3 is 14 residues. Germline loops: CDR1 SGHRS, CDR2 YFSETQ. Written as DNA, the CDR3 is TGCGCCAGCAGTTTCGGGGGGGATCGGCGGTACTACACCTTC. It codes for CASSFGGDRRYYTF.

V is TRBV18 and J is TRBJ1-6, with 7 bases matching TRBD1. The junction had 12 bases not matched to a gene; V was cut back by 4 bases and J by 12 bases. CDR3 size: 15 residues. From germline, CDR1 is KGHSH and CDR2 LQKENI. The CDR3 bases are TGTGCCAGCTCACTAAAGACAGGGTGGGGGGAACCCCTCCACTTT. Protein: CASSLKTGWGEPLHF.

The rearrangement uses TRBV6-2 or TRBV6-3 and TRBJ1-5; 7 nucleotides match TRBD1. The length of the CDR3 is 15 residues. Germline-derived CDR1 and CDR2 are MNHEY and SVGEGT. The trim removed 0 bases at V and 3 bases at J, leaving 2 bases unmatched. The CDR3 nucleotides read TGTGCCAGCAGTTACTCGGGGACAGTCAATCAGCCCCAGCATTTT. Translation gives CASSYSGTVNQPQHF.